The text below deals with one TCR beta chain. Its target is unknown. The data were taken from a study of T cells expressing NK-cell markers. Study-level information: Cells sorted as CD3+CD56+NKG2C+, CD3+CD56+NKG2C- and CD3+CD56-NKG2C+ T cells supplied the TCR beta repertoires.

TCRdb reprocessed the 5' RACE reads, with one entry per CDR3 protein and no DNA. This repertoire comprises about 550,000 distinct CDR3 sequences; its ten largest clones make up roughly 3.5%. The CDR3 has 14 residues. Looked up from germline, CDR1 is DFQATT and CDR2 is SNEGSKA (reference sequence). Whole-study results and caveats: Once again these clonotypes came out on top in the CD3+CD56-NKG2C+ fraction of a handful of donors.

Sequencing input: blood T cells: a sorted CD56 or NKG2C T cell subset, CD4+ or CD8+ T cells, or bulk PBMC T cells (not recorded which). The sequence was collected from a man between 18 and 29 years old in good health. The chain joins TRBV20-1 to TRBJ1-1; TCRdb designates TRBD1, a call that cannot be tested without DNA. This CDR3 reads CSAPRTEQNTEAFF.